Following are 27 T cell receptor beta chains from one sample sequenced in a study of T cell repertoires in cytomegalovirus infection. TCRdb ran MiXCR on the reads and lists one entry per CDR3 protein. The sample holds hundreds of thousands of distinct CDR3 sequences, 30% to 40% seen once. These receptors have no identified antigens. This specimen consisted of cultured PBMCs, obtained from culture after CMV antigen stimulation. The receptors derive from a human donor in good health (CMV status not recorded). Some clones in this sample may be carry-over from other donors' samples.

The chain joins TRBV12-3 or TRBV12-4 to TRBJ2-1, with 11 bases identical to TRBD2. With V trimmed by 8 bases and J by 10 bases, 13 bases remained unmatched. The CDR3 has 15 amino acids. For the CDR3, the DNA is TGTGCCAGCGGCCATAGCGGGAGGGGAGCCGTGGAGCAGTTCTTC. Encoded protein: CASGHSGRGAVEQFF.

The chain carries TRBV7-2 and TRBJ2-3; TRBD2 is a possible D gene (5 bases). Germline V CDR1 and CDR2: SGHTA, FQGNSA. There are 15 residues in the CDR3. V was shortened by 5 bases and J by 1 base, with 13 bases between the two germline ends. CDR3 in DNA: TGTGCCAGCAGCCCGATGTGGCGGGGCACAGATACGCAGTATTTT. Amino acids: CASSPMWRGTDTQYF.

V and J are TRBV2 and TRBJ2-7; 9 bases are shared with TRBD2. The germline V gene encodes CDR1 SNHLY and CDR2 FYNNEI. This CDR3 contains 15 residues. With 4 bases clipped from V and 4 bases from J, the junction kept 8 bases outside the gene matches. CDR3 loop: CASSGGGRARYEQYF. The DNA of the CDR3 is TGTGCCAGCAGTGGGGGCGGGAGGGCCCGGTACGAGCAGTACTTC.

The chain carries TRBV20-1 and TRBJ1-3, with no clear D. Per the germline V gene, CDR1 is DFQATT and CDR2 is SNEGSKA (reference sequence). CDR3 size: 13 residues. With 5 bases removed from V and 0 bases from J, the gap between germline ends came to 8 bases. The CDR3 nucleotides are TGCAGTGCTGACCAGAACTCTGGAAACACCATATATTTT. This gives the protein CSADQNSGNTIYF.

This clonotype has a handful of counts. The CDR3 DNA reads TGTGCCAGCAGCTTAAATCCTAGCGACAATGAGCAGTTCTTC. Protein: CASSLNPSDNEQFF. This chain uses TRBV7-2 with TRBJ2-1; the D gene is possibly TRBD2 (6 bases). This CDR3 is built from 14 residues. The germline V and J ends were trimmed by 2 bases and 5 bases, with 10 bases remaining between them. Germline assignment: CDR1 SGHTA and CDR2 FQGNSA.

The rearrangement uses TRBV7-9 and TRBJ1-1; 7 bases fit TRBD1. J gave up 11 bases and V 2 bases, and 8 bases lay outside the gene matches. This CDR3 contains 13 residues. From germline, CDR1 is SEHNR and CDR2 FQNEAQ (reference sequence). This CDR3 reads CASSLRQGVRAFF. DNA for the CDR3: TGTGCCAGCAGCTTACGACAGGGCGTCAGGGCTTTCTTT.

The genes are TRBV15 and TRBJ2-7; possibly TRBD1 for D (5 bases). The CDR3 length is 15 residues. Trimming cost V 3 bases and J 3 bases, with 15 bases left between them. Germline CDR1 is LNHNV and CDR2 is YYDKDF (reference sequence). The chain's CDR3 is CATSRAGRVGYEQYF. The CDR3 DNA follows: TGTGCCACCAGCAGGGCCGGCAGGGTAGGCTACGAGCAGTACTTC. The full variable domain, in which reference TRBV15 and TRBJ2-7 provide the parts outside the CDR3, is DAMVIQNPRYQVTQFGKPVTLSCSQTLNHNVMYWYQQKSSQAPKLLFHYYDKDFNNEADTPDNFQSRRPNTSFCFLDIRSPGLGDTAMYLCATSRAGRVGYEQYFGPGTRLTVT.

This clonotype was recorded at least ten times. V and J are TRBV7-2 and TRBJ2-7; possibly TRBD2 for D (7 bases). CDR1 SGHTA and CDR2 FQGNSA come from the germline V gene. V dropped 1 base and J dropped 1 base, with 11 bases sitting between them. This CDR3 spans 15 amino acids. The DNA of the CDR3 is TGTGCCAGCAGCTTAGGGGCGGGGGCATCCTACGAGCAGTACTTC. The encoded protein is CASSLGAGASYEQYF.

This chain links TRBV2 with TRBJ2-3; 8 nucleotides match TRBD2. This CDR3 spans 17 amino acids. V lost 1 base and J lost 7; bases outside the gene matches: 13. The germline V gene has CDR1 SNHLY and CDR2 FYNNEI. CDR3 amino acids: CASSEDYPAGVVNTQYF. The CDR3 nucleotides read TGTGCCAGCAGTGAAGATTATCCAGCGGGAGTAGTGAATACGCAGTATTTT. Variable domain in full (rest from reference TRBV2 and TRBJ2-3): EPEVTQTPSHQVTQMGQEVILRCVPISNHLYFYWYRQILGQKVEFLVSFYNNEISEKSEIFDDQFSVERPDGSNFTLKIRSTKLEDSAMYFCASSEDYPAGVVNTQYFGPGTRLTVL.

The V and J genes are TRBV12-3 or TRBV12-4 and TRBJ2-7; D remains unclear. The CDR3 sequence is 13 residues long. V lost 6 bases, J lost 0 bases, and 9 bases lay in between. The CDR3 here is CASSRTLSYEQYF. CDR3 sequence (DNA): TGTGCCAGCAGCCGGACCCTCTCCTACGAGCAGTACTTC.

This clonotype was seen only a few times. The genes are TRBV7-2 and TRBJ2-3, with 7 bases that match TRBD1. The germline V gene encodes CDR1 SGHTA and CDR2 FQGNSA. V was pared by 5 bases and J by 7 bases, with 9 bases of the junction left unmatched. CDR3 size: 14 residues. The CDR3 bases are TGTGCCAGCAGCGTCGGGACAGTGGCTAATACGCAGTATTTT. As protein: CASSVGTVANTQYF.

This rearrangement joins TRBV7-2 to TRBJ2-7; weak D call: TRBD2 (7 bases). The CDR3 length is 15 residues. Germline CDR1 and CDR2: SGHTA and FQGNSA. Trimming left V 5 bases short and J 2 bases short, with 16 bases between. Written as DNA, the CDR3 is TGTGCCAGCAGCATACCCCAGGGGACTACCTACGAGCAGTACTTC. This encodes CASSIPQGTTYEQYF. The variable domain in full, with the rest retrieved from reference TRBV7-2 and TRBJ2-7, is GAGVSQSPSNKVTEKGKDVELRCDPISGHTALYWYRQSLGQGLEFLIYFQGNSAPDKSGLPSDRFSAERTGGSVSTLTIQRTQQEDSAVYLCASSIPQGTTYEQYFGPGTRLTVT.

This clonotype was recorded a few times. J is TRBJ2-5 and V is TRBV6-6, with D unclear. The CDR3 is made up of 13 amino acids. The germline gives CDR1 MNHNY, CDR2 SVGAGI (reference sequence). V lost 6 bases and J 0 bases, leaving 8 bases between the germline ends. CDR3 DNA: TGTGCCAGCAGCTACAAGTACCAAGAGACCCAGTACTTC. It codes for CASSYKYQETQYF.

The table lists this clonotype with a few counts. The chain combines TRBV5-5 with TRBJ2-7; D remains unclear. The germline V gene has CDR1 SGHKS and CDR2 YYEKEE (reference sequence). V gave up 4 bases and J gave up 6 bases, with 17 bases separating them. This CDR3 region has 14 residues. CDR3: CASSLYFGISEQYV. In nucleotides, the CDR3 is TGTGCCAGCAGCCTTTACTTCGGTATCTCCGAGCAGTACGTC.

The rearrangement uses TRBV7-2 and TRBJ2-5; D perhaps matches TRBD2 (6 bases). The V gene's germline CDR1 is SGHTA and CDR2 FQGNSA. The V end lost 3 bases, the J end lost 4 bases, and 18 bases lay between the germline ends. The CDR3 spans 16 residues. CDR3 amino acids: CASSFQGLAGGETQYF. In nucleotides, the CDR3 is TGTGCCAGCAGCTTCCAAGGACTGGCCGGGGGAGAGACCCAGTACTTC.

This clonotype was picked up many times. The chain couples TRBV28 to TRBJ2-1; D remains ambiguous. Germline CDR1 reads MDHEN; CDR2 reads SYDVKM. This CDR3 is built from 13 residues. The V gene lost 4 bases and the J gene lost 7 bases, with 11 bases spanning the gap. The CDR3 loop is CASSSFSRNEQFF. In nucleotides, the CDR3 is TGTGCCAGCAGTTCCTTTTCCCGGAATGAGCAGTTCTTC.

The V and J genes are TRBV4-2 and TRBJ2-7; 9 nucleotides line up with TRBD1. With V trimmed by 3 bases and J by 1 base, 4 bases remained unmatched. Germline assignment: CDR1 LGHNA and CDR2 YNFKEQ. The CDR3 covers 15 residues. CDR3 nucleotide sequence: TGTGCCAGCAGCCATACCGGGACAGGGTCCTACGAGCAGTACTTC. Encoded protein: CASSHTGTGSYEQYF.

Many counts were recorded for this clonotype. The rearrangement joins TRBV10-3 to TRBJ2-6; possibly TRBD2 for D (6 bases). The CDR3 covers 19 residues. The V and J ends lost 2 bases and 0 bases respectively, with 17 bases between them. CDR1 is ENHRY and CDR2 is SYGVKD in the germline V gene. In DNA form, the CDR3 reads TGTGCCATCAGTGAGCCCGCCGGGACTTCGAGCTCTGGGGCCAACGTCCTGACTTTC. This sequence encodes CAISEPAGTSSSGANVLTF.

This clonotype was counted ten times or more. The gene calls are TRBV7-2 and TRBJ2-7, with D uncertain. The CDR3 loop spans 13 amino acids. Germline loops: CDR1 SGHTA, CDR2 FQGNSA. Between the trimmed V and J ends, which lost 5 bases and 6 bases, there was a span of 14 bases. In DNA form, the CDR3 reads TGTGCCAGCAGCCCCGGCGTCCGGTCCGAGCAGTACGTC. This translates into CASSPGVRSEQYV.

This clonotype was observed a few times. The chain links TRBV25-1 to TRBJ1-6; the D is unclear. The CDR3 totals 14 residues. The V end was cut by 6 bases, the J end by 7 bases, with 13 bases between. The V gene's germline CDR1 is MGHDK and CDR2 SYGVNS. Here the CDR3 DNA reads TGTGCCAGCAGCGAAAGGCCCTCCAATTCACCCCTCCACTTT. Amino acid sequence: CASSERPSNSPLHF. Using reference TRBV25-1 and TRBJ1-6 for the parts outside the CDR3, the full variable domain is EADIYQTPRYLVIGTGKKITLECSQTMGHDKMYWYQQDPGMELHLIHYSYGVNSTEKGDLSSESTVSRIRTEHFPLTLESARPSHTSQYLCASSERPSNSPLHFGNGTRLTVT.

V and J are TRBV7-3 and TRBJ1-2; D unclear. There are 15 residues in the CDR3. V was shortened by 2 bases and J by 0 bases, with 10 bases between the two germline ends. CDR1 is SGHTA and CDR2 is FQGTGA in the germline V gene. This CDR3 reads CASSLGAGSNYGYTF. In DNA form, the CDR3 reads TGTGCCAGCAGCTTAGGAGCAGGATCTAACTATGGCTACACCTTC. Full variable domain (rest looked up from reference TRBV7-3 and TRBJ1-2): GAGVSQTPSNKVTEKGKYVELRCDPISGHTALYWYRQSLGQGPEFLIYFQGTGAADDSGLPNDRFFAVRPEGSVSTLKIQRTERGDSAVYLCASSLGAGSNYGYTFGSGTRLTVV.

This clonotype was recorded many times. The V gene is TRBV7-2, the J gene TRBJ1-6; 8 bases fit TRBD1. The CDR3 runs to 15 residues. Germline V gene lookup returns CDR1 SGHTA and CDR2 FQGNSA. Trimming at V came to 5 bases and at J to 7 bases, leaving 7 bases not matched to a gene. The DNA of the CDR3 is TGTGCCAGCAGCCCCCGGGACAGGTTGAATTCACCCCTCCACTTT. This translates into CASSPRDRLNSPLHF.

This clonotype was counted ten times or more. The chain's CDR3 is CASSSFPTPGNTEAFF. The CDR3 nucleotides are TGTGCCAGCAGTTCCTTCCCAACCCCCGGGAACACTGAAGCTTTCTTT. This rearrangement joins TRBV12-3 or TRBV12-4 to TRBJ1-1, with unresolved D. V was clipped by 4 bases and J by 1 base, with 16 bases between them. CDR3 length equals 16 residues.

This clonotype was picked up many times. The chain has TRBV7-9 and TRBJ2-2; D uncertain. The germline CDR1 and CDR2 sequences are SEHNR and FQNEAQ (reference sequence). This CDR3 is 16 amino acids long. The ends were cut back, 5 bases at V and 3 bases at J, with 16 bases in the middle. CDR3 in DNA: TGTGCCAGCAGCGAACCAAGGGTTTTTGACACCGGGGAGCTGTTTTTT. Its translation is CASSEPRVFDTGELFF.

Many counts were recorded for this clonotype. V usage is TRBV7-2 and J usage is TRBJ1-5; the D gene is possibly TRBD1 (5 bases). The CDR3 has 13 residues. V lost 5 bases, J lost 5 bases, and 10 bases lay in between. Germline-derived CDR1 and CDR2 are SGHTA and FQGNSA. The DNA of the CDR3 is TGTGCCAGCAGCCCTGACAGATATCAGCCCCAGCATTTT. This codes for CASSPDRYQPQHF.

V is TRBV5-4 and J is TRBJ1-1, with 7 bases identical to TRBD1. Germline CDR1 SGHNT, CDR2 YYREEE (reference sequence). The CDR3 runs 13 residues. The J segment lost 3 bases and the V segment lost 6 bases, leaving 5 bases of the junction unmatched. CDR3 in DNA: TGTGCCAGCACTGCCAGGGGGGACACTGAAGCTTTCTTT. Protein: CASTARGDTEAFF.

The rearrangement links TRBV7-6 to TRBJ2-3, with 7 bases aligning to TRBD2. CDR3 length equals 13 residues. Germline assignment: CDR1 SGHVS and CDR2 FNYEAQ. The junction had 6 bases not matched to a gene; V was cut back by 8 bases and J by 4 bases. Here the CDR3 reads CASEGGPADTQYF. The CDR3 DNA is TGTGCCAGCGAGGGAGGGCCCGCAGATACGCAGTATTTT.